The entry below describes one TCR beta chain. Its specificity is unknown. 13 Jbeta primers and 60 Vbeta primers were used for the PCR. Libraries were prepared by immunoSEQ multiplex PCR; TCRdb keeps only in-frame clonotypes and omits some of them. The sample yields approximately 120,000 clones, approximately 73% seen once. These data belong to a study of cytomegalovirus exposure and HLA in healthy donors. Whole-study context: There were fewer than 130 million unique TCR beta sequences, drawn from approximately 190 million T cells, in an earlier analysis.

Findings of the study overall: Most observed TCR sequences were rare, whereas some public TCRs were detected in many donors. Cytomegalovirus association was listed for 164 TCR beta chains.

The CDR3 is made up of 14 amino acids. Trimming left V 2 bases short and J 13 bases short, with 18 bases between. Germline V gene data show CDR1 as SEHNR and CDR2 as FQNEAQ (reference sequence). The TCR sequence derives from a middle-aged man in good health and CMV-seronegative. The chain uses TRBV7-9 and TRBJ2-1; D is undetermined. Sequenced: PBMCs. CDR3 DNA sequence: TGTGCCAGCAGCTTATCAGGAAAGTTCACTGTCCAGTTCTTC. Residues: CASSLSGKFTVQFF.